The entry below describes one T cell receptor beta chain. Its antigen is as yet unknown. The data originate from a study of graft-versus-host responses after intestinal transplantation. The overall study: The whole recipient group had anti-thymocyte globulin induction followed by tacrolimus and steroids for around 3 years.

Study-level results: Allografts from individuals with graft-donor T cell macrochimerism displayed high graft-versus-host to host-versus-graft clonal ratios.

Germline-derived CDR1 and CDR2 are LNHDA and SQIVND (reference sequence). V shed 6 bases, J shed 4 bases, and the junction held 10 bases outside the gene matches. This CDR3 contains 15 residues. TCRdb's copy holds only in-frame clones and misses some; the assay was immunoSEQ multiplex PCR. The table shows some 87,000 clones, with 80% to 95% occurring only once. The chain employs TRBV19 and TRBJ2-7; 9 bases are shared with TRBD1. The sequence was obtained from a human donor who was the organ donor for an intestinal transplant. The source was unstimulated CD8+ T cells sorted from spleen or lymph node cells, collected before transplant. The CDR3 DNA follows: TGTGCCAGTAGCGTAACCGGGACAGGGATGTACGAGCAGTACTTC. Translation: CASSVTGTGMYEQYF.